This T cell receptor beta chain was captured in a study of blood T cell repertoires in COVID-19 (dated by TCRdb to the early 2020s). Study-wide context: Samples covering the acute and convalescent phases of COVID-19 were provided by collaborators in the United States, Italy and Spain. The prospective study material was composed of cDNA or gDNA derived from T cells, B-cell-depleted T cells, or PBMCs. Deeply sampled blood TCRbeta repertoires from subjects exposed to, actively infected with, or recovered from COVID-19 were included in the dataset. The repertoires were released in a freely available public database meant as a resource for research on the immune response to SARS-CoV-2. Samples came from the ongoing ImmuneRACE study (first 160 participants) plus 1,254 subjects from 6 global collaborators. A de-identified subject ID, COVID-19 status, age in years and sex were almost always included in the sample metadata. HLA class I and class II types, where available, came from metadata supplied by the sample provider rather than from assay-based typing. Overall results and qualifications from the work: How much clinical and demographic metadata was included differed by source and by participant, and the metadata was provided uncurated.

TCRbeta CDR3 regions were amplified from genomic DNA using the immunoSEQ Assay, a bias-controlled multiplex PCR. As for the authors' bioinformatics: Within the assay, amplification of reference gene primers was used to estimate how many nucleated cells each sample contained. To quantify the absolute abundance of each unique TCRbeta CDR3 rearrangement, sequence reads were collapsed and filtered. For each sample, productive Simpson clonality was calculated as the square root of Simpson's diversity index over productive rearrangements. In TCRdb, the immuneACCESS table is reduced to in-frame sequences with V and J assigned. These tables do not hold every clone; where another copy was compared, an unresolved V gene accounts for under half, and the others remain unexplained. V and J calls plus clone size are reproduced from that table; the DNA served to infer D and trimming. This sample gives about 160,000 clones in total; 92% of them show up just once. The ten largest clones take up 4.8% of the sample.

One collaborating source in Seattle enrolled patients while the patients were actively infected and followed the patients over time throughout the course of disease. Collaborating institutions collected whole blood in K2EDTA tubes following their own protocols. For TCRbeta analysis, collaborator samples were shipped as frozen whole blood, as isolated PBMCs, or as DNA extracted from either sample type. Concerning this clone: There is no known antigen for this receptor. No clone much larger than this one lies a single base away; base qualities are absent.

Cut back by 5 bases and 5 bases, the V and J ends lie 20 bases apart. From the cysteine through the phenylalanine, the CDR3 covers 16 amino acids. Just CDR3 DNA is preserved here, 48 bases in frame from base 1. The germline V gene (reference sequence) gives CDR1 as SGHNT and CDR2 as YYREEE. This clonotype was obtained from a young man with COVID-19, enrolled during active disease. Recombination connected TRBV5-4 to TRBJ2-1, with a weak D call of TRBD1 (6 bases match). The sample consisted of peripheral blood. CDR3 protein: CASRSGVVGANNEQFF. The sequenced DNA is TGTGCCAGCAGGTCGGGTGTGGTGGGGGCGAACAATGAGCAGTTCTTC.